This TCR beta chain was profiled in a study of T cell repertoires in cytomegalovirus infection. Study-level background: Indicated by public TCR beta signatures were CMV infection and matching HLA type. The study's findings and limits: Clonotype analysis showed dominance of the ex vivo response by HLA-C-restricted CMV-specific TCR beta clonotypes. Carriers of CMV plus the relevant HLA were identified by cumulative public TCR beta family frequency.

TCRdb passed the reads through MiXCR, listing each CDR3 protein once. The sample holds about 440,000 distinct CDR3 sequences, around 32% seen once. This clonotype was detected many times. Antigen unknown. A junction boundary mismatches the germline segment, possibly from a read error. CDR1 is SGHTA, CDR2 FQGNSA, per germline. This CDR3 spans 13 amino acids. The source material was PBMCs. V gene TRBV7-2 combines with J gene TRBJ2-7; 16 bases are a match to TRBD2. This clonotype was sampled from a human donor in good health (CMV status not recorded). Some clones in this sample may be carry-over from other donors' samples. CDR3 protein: CASSLGGTSGGVF. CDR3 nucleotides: TGTGCCAGCAGCTTGGGAGGGACTAGCGGGGGGGTCTTC.